This note documents a single TCR beta chain sequence. Its antigen is currently unknown. A single record per CDR3 protein comes from TCRdb applying MiXCR to the reads. The table has more than 400,000 distinct CDR3 sequences, about 26% seen once. The data were obtained in a study of T cell repertoires in cytomegalovirus infection. On the study more broadly: Indications of both CMV infection and matching HLA type were provided by public TCR beta signatures. Notes on the study in general: CMV carriers with the relevant HLA were identified by cumulative public TCR beta family frequency. HLA-C-restricted CMV clonotypes gave the most frequent clonotype in two of eight donors.

The receptor comes from a human donor in good health (CMV status not recorded). Some clones in this sample may be carry-over from other donors' samples. The sequenced sample consisted of PBMCs.

In nucleotides, the CDR3 is TGTGCCAGCAGTTACTATGGAACAACTAATGAAAAACTGTTTTTT. This sequence encodes CASSYYGTTNEKLFF. The rearrangement links TRBV6-5 to TRBJ1-4; D remains unclear. With 1 base removed from V and 0 bases from J, the gap between germline ends came to 6 bases. This CDR3 spans 15 amino acids. Germline-derived CDR1 and CDR2 are MNHEY and SVGAGI.